These 2 T cell receptor beta chains were sequenced from one sample in a study of blood T cells in healthy people across ages. The authors ran a second PCR of about 6 to 12 cycles using a sample-barcoded 5' primer and a J-beta primer mix. TCRdb independently ran MiXCR on the 5' RACE reads; one entry per CDR3 protein. Of 1.8 million or so distinct CDR3 sequences in the sample, approximately 40% are singletons; the top ten hold about 21%. The sample consisted of blood. The receptors derive from a human donor in good health.

CDR3 in amino acids: CASILWTGPYNEQFF. DNA of the CDR3: TGTGCCAGCATCCTTTGGACAGGGCCCTACAATGAGCAGTTCTTC. V gene TRBV21-1 combines with J gene TRBJ2-1. TRBV21-1 is described as a pseudogene. The length of the CDR3 is 15 residues.

The chain carries TRBV6-1 and TRBJ1-2; weak D call: TRBD1 (5 bases). Trimming pared 0 bases from V and 4 bases from J, leaving 12 bases between. The CDR3 is 15 residues long. Germline V lookup: CDR1 MNHNS, CDR2 SASEGT. CDR3 protein: CASSEAGTAGYGYTF. The CDR3 DNA is TGTGCCAGCAGTGAAGCGGGGACCGCAGGCTATGGCTACACCTTC.